This T cell receptor (beta chain) comes out of a study of blood T cells in healthy people across ages. Study findings and constraints: A conclusive naive versus antigen-experienced comparison was prevented by the unsorted PBMCs.

There are 12 residues in the CDR3. Per germline, CDR1 MNHEY and CDR2 SVGAGI. Trimming took 0 bases from V and 4 from J, leaving 3 bases between them. The sample holds many counts of this clonotype. Antigen unknown. With a J-beta primer mix and a sample-barcoded 5' primer, a second PCR ran about 7 to 12 cycles. TCRdb re-analysed the 5' RACE reads in MiXCR, keeping a single row per CDR3 protein. This repertoire shows 1.5 million to 2 million distinct CDR3 sequences, about two fifths found once; its top ten account for 23%. This chain connects TRBV6-5 to TRBJ2-5; no firm D call. The source is a human donor in good health. The sequenced material came from blood. As DNA, the CDR3 is TGTGCCAGCAGTTACTCGGGAGAGACCCAGTACTTC. Protein sequence: CASSYSGETQYF.